The entry below describes one T cell receptor beta chain. Assay: immunoSEQ multiplex PCR; the TCRdb copy retains only in-frame clones and omits some. Of about 490,000 clones listed, 76% were seen once; the top ten hold 13%. This record belongs to a study of shared clonotypes between healthy human individuals. Tens of millions of PBMCs were counted before genomic DNA extraction. CDR1 and CDR2 (germline): GTSNPN, SVGIG (reference sequence). Trimming took off 3 bases at V and 2 bases at J, with 7 bases between the two ends. CDR3 length: 12 amino acids. Source material: PBMCs. This TCR came from a woman aged 40 to 55 in good health. Some clones in this sample may be carry-over from other donors' samples. V is TRBV30 and J is TRBJ2-5; D is ambiguous. The CDR3 DNA is TGTGCCTGGAGCATACAACAAGAGACCCAGTACTTC. This codes for CAWSIQQETQYF.